The clone carrying this T cell receptor beta chain was recorded a few times. Its antigen is unidentified. The TCR cDNA carried a universal primer site and UMIs from 5'RACE template switching. TCRdb ran MiXCR on the 5' RACE reads and lists one entry per CDR3 protein. The sample contains 60,000 to 95,000 distinct CDR3 sequences, approximately 7.3% of which appear only once. This specimen comes from a study of T cells after yellow fever vaccination. Study-level points and caveats: Compared with primary, the secondary response was weaker and peaked at day 5, not 15. Only a small proportion of the clonotypes turned up in both the CD4 and the CD8 compartments, likely arising from convergent recombination. Clones from primary vaccination mostly reappeared after the booster (less than 98% CD4, just over 85% CD8).

Trimming took 4 bases from V and 2 from J, leaving 12 bases between them. Looked up from germline, CDR1 is SGHAT and CDR2 is FQNNGV. This CDR3 has 14 residues. The sequencing here drew on CD8+ T cells sorted from PBMCs, taken around 10 days after the first yellow fever vaccination. J is TRBJ2-7 and V is TRBV11-2, with D maybe TRBD2 (5 bases). This TCR derives from a man between 18 and 35 years old who received the YFV17D yellow fever vaccine. The CDR3 protein is CASSSTGSPYEQYV. In DNA form, the CDR3 reads TGTGCCAGCAGCTCCACGGGGTCGCCCTACGAGCAGTACGTC.